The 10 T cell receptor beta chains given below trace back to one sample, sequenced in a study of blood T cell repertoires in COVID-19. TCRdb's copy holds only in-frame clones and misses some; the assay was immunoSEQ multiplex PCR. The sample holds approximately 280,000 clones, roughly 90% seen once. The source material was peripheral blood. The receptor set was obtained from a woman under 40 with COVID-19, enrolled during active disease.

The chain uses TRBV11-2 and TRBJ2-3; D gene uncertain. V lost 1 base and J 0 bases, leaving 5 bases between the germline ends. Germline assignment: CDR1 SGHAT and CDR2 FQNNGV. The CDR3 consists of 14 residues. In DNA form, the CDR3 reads TGTGCCAGCAGCTTAGTAGAGAGCACAGATACGCAGTATTTT. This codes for CASSLVESTDTQYF.

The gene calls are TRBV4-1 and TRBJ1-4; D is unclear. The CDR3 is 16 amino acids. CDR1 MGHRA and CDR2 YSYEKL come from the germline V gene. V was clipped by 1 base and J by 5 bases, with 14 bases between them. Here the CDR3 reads CASSQGSSTKNEKLFF. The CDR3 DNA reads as TGCGCCAGCAGCCAAGGGTCTTCAACAAAAAATGAAAAACTGTTTTTT.

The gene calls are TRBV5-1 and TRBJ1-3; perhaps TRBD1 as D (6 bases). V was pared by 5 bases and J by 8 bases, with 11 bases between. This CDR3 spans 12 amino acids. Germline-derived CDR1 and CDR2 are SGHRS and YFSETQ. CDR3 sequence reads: CASRSEGDTIYF. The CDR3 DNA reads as TGCGCCAGCAGGAGCGAGGGGGACACCATATATTTT.

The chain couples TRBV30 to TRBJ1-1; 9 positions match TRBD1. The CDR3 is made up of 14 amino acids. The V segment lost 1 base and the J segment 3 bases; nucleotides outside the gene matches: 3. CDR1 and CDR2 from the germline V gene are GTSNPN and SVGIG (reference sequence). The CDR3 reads CAWSGDREYTEAFF. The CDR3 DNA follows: TGTGCCTGGAGTGGGGACAGGGAGTACACTGAAGCTTTCTTT.

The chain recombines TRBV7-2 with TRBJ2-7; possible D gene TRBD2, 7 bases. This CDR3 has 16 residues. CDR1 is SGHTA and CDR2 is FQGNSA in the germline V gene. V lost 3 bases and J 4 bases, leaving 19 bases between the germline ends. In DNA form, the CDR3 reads TGTGCCAGCAGCTTTGGGGGGGGCGCGTCCCCTTACGAGCAGTACTTC. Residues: CASSFGGGASPYEQYF.

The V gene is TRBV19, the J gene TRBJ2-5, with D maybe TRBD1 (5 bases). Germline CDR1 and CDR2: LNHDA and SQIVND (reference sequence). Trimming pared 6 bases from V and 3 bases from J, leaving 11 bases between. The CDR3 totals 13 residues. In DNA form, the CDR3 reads TGTGCCAGTAGGGTCCCAGGGAAAGAGACCCAGTACTTC. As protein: CASRVPGKETQYF.

The CDR3 loop is CASSPRGGNEQFF. In nucleotides, the CDR3 is TGTGCCAGCAGCCCTCGCGGAGGCAATGAGCAGTTCTTC. The chain links TRBV7-6 to TRBJ2-1; tentative D call: TRBD2 (5 bases). The CDR3 has 13 residues. V shed 5 bases and J shed 6 bases, with 11 bases lying between them. Germline loops: CDR1 SGHVS, CDR2 FNYEAQ.

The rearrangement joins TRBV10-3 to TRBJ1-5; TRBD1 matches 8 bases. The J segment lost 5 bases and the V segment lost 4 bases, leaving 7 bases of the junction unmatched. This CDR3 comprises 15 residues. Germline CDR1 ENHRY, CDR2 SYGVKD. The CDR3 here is CAISAQGAADQPQHF. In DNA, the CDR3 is TGTGCCATCAGTGCCCAGGGGGCTGCCGATCAGCCCCAGCATTTT.

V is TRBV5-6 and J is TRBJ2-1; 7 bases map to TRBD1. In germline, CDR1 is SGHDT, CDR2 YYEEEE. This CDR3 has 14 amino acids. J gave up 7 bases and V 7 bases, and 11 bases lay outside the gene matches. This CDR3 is CASFLRQGYNEQFF. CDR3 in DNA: TGTGCCAGCTTTCTTAGACAGGGATATAATGAGCAGTTCTTC. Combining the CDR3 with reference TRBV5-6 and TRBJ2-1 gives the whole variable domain DAGVTQSPTHLIKTRGQQVTLRCSPKSGHDTVSWYQQALGQGPQFIFQYYEEEERQRGNFPDRFSGHQFPNYSSELNVNALLLGDSALYLCASFLRQGYNEQFFGPGTRLTVL.

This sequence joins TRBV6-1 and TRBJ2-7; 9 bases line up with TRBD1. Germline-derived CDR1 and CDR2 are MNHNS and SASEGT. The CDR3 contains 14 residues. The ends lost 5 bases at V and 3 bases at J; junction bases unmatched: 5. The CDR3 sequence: CASSRTGEGYEQYF. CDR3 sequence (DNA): TGTGCCAGCAGTAGGACAGGGGAGGGCTACGAGCAGTACTTC.